The 24 T cell receptor beta chains reported below all come from one sample, sequenced in a study of T cell changes during pregnancy in multiple sclerosis. The method was immunoSEQ multiplex PCR; TCRdb's version includes in-frame clones alone and lacks a portion of them. The sample includes approximately 62,000 clones, approximately 93% of them seen just once. The sample here was CD8+ T cells from peripheral blood mononuclear cells, taken in the second trimester of pregnancy. These receptor sequences come from a female donor with multiple sclerosis, enrolled in a pregnancy study.

The V call is TRBV4-1, the J call TRBJ2-5, with 10 bases aligning to TRBD2. With 3 bases clipped from V and 5 bases from J, the junction kept 6 bases outside the gene matches. There are 15 residues in the CDR3. Germline CDR1 and CDR2: MGHRA and YSYEKL. The CDR3 reads CASSHRRGLAETQYF. The CDR3 bases are TGCGCCAGCAGCCACCGTAGGGGACTAGCGGAGACCCAGTACTTC.

This chain connects TRBV7-3 to TRBJ2-2; D is undetermined. The CDR3 is 14 residues long. Trimming stripped 3 bases from V and 1 base from J, with 6 bases between. Germline CDR1 is SGHTA and CDR2 is FQGTGA. The DNA for the CDR3 is TGTGCCAGCAGCTTGTCAGGGAACACCGGGGAGCTGTTTTTT. Translating it yields CASSLSGNTGELFF.

This chain connects TRBV27 to TRBJ2-7; TRBD1 is a possible D gene (6 bases). The CDR3 is 14 residues long. V lost 6 bases and J lost 5, with 17 bases in between. CDR1 is MNHEY and CDR2 is SMNVEV in the germline V gene (reference sequence). CDR3 nucleotide sequence: TGTGCCAGCAGCGAAGTGGGGGCTGCGGACGAGCAGTACTTC. Its protein is CASSEVGAADEQYF.

The V gene is TRBV28, the J gene TRBJ2-7; 14 positions match TRBD2. This CDR3 has 18 residues. Losses at the gene ends were 3 bases for V and 1 base for J; bases not matched to a gene: 8. Germline-derived CDR1 and CDR2 are MDHEN and SYDVKM. This chain's CDR3 is CASSLGLAGVGQSYEQYF. The CDR3 DNA reads TGTGCCAGCAGTTTGGGACTAGCGGGAGTGGGGCAGTCCTACGAGCAGTACTTC.

The chain couples TRBV29-1 to TRBJ1-1, with D perhaps TRBD1 (5 bases). The CDR3 is made up of 15 amino acids. Germline V gives CDR1 SQVTM, CDR2 ANQGSEA. Trimming took off 5 bases at V and 4 bases at J, with 20 bases between the two ends. The CDR3 coding sequence is TGCAGCGTTTGGGGAGGGGAGGGAGCACGCACTGAAGCTTTCTTT. Its translation is CSVWGGEGARTEAFF.

This chain uses TRBV15 with TRBJ1-1, with D unresolved. V gave up 0 bases and J gave up 1 base, with 6 bases separating them. Germline CDR1 reads LNHNV; CDR2 reads YYDKDF (reference sequence). The CDR3 runs to 14 residues. This CDR3 reads CATSRDRGNTEAFF. As DNA, the CDR3 is TGTGCCACCAGCAGAGACCGGGGGAACACTGAAGCTTTCTTT.

The V gene is TRBV25-1, the J gene TRBJ1-2; 7 bases are shared with TRBD1. The V gene's germline CDR1 is MGHDK and CDR2 SYGVNS. V gave up 3 bases and J gave up 3 bases; unmatched junction bases: 10. This CDR3 contains 16 residues. The DNA for the CDR3 is TGTGCCAGCAGTGATTTCGACACCGGGACAGACTATGGCTACACCTTC. Its translation is CASSDFDTGTDYGYTF.

This sequence joins TRBV6-7 and TRBJ1-4, with TRBD1 identical over 10 bases. TRBV6-7 is marked as an open reading frame, function uncertain. J lost 4 bases, V lost 4 bases, and 9 bases had no gene match. This CDR3 contains 17 residues. The chain's CDR3 is CASSLDRGPSCNEKLFF. The CDR3 DNA follows: TGTGCCAGCAGTTTAGACAGGGGGCCTAGTTGTAATGAAAAACTGTTTTTT.

The chain joins TRBV28 to TRBJ2-3, with 8 nucleotides matching TRBD2. Germline lookup yields CDR1 MDHEN and CDR2 SYDVKM. V trimming: 3 bases; J trimming: 4 bases; junction bases outside the gene matches: 6. This CDR3 region has 15 residues. The CDR3 sequence is CASSFDREGSDTQYF. In nucleotides, the CDR3 is TGTGCCAGCAGTTTTGACCGGGAGGGCTCAGATACGCAGTATTTT.

The CDR3 nucleotides are TGCGCCAGCATCGGTAGTACGCACAATGAGCAGTTCTTC. This encodes CASIGSTHNEQFF. The genes are TRBV5-1 and TRBJ2-1; D unresolved. Germline CDR1 is SGHRS and CDR2 is YFSETQ. The CDR3 length is 13 residues. V was trimmed by 6 bases and J by 5 bases, leaving 12 bases between them.

V usage is TRBV4-1 and J usage is TRBJ2-7; 7 nucleotides agree with TRBD1. Per germline, CDR1 MGHRA and CDR2 YSYEKL. This CDR3 spans 17 amino acids. Unmatched junction bases numbered 11, after V lost 0 bases and J lost 3 bases. CDR3 in DNA: TGCGCCAGCAGCCAAGATCCTCCGACAGGGTTAGACTACGAGCAGTACTTC. Its translation is CASSQDPPTGLDYEQYF.

This chain links TRBV6-6 with TRBJ2-7; TRBD2 is a possible D gene (6 bases). V lost 4 bases and J 4 bases, leaving 8 bases between the germline ends. There are 12 residues in the CDR3. The germline gives CDR1 MNHNY, CDR2 SVGAGI (reference sequence). CDR3 in amino acids: CASSSSGYEQYF. DNA for the CDR3: TGTGCCAGCAGTTCCAGCGGGTACGAGCAGTACTTC.

The chain employs TRBV15 and TRBJ1-1, with a possible D match to TRBD1 (6 bases). This CDR3 is 14 amino acids long. V was trimmed by 0 bases and J by 5 bases, leaving 10 bases between them. CDR1 and CDR2 (germline): LNHNV, YYDKDF (reference sequence). CDR3 bases: TGTGCCACCAGCAGAGATAGGGGGAGTACTGAAGCTTTCTTT. Protein sequence: CATSRDRGSTEAFF.

The chain recombines TRBV11-2 with TRBJ2-7; D is perhaps TRBD1 (6 bases). The CDR3 sequence is 15 residues long. CDR1 SGHAT and CDR2 FQNNGV come from the germline V gene. The V and J ends lost 6 bases and 0 bases respectively, with 15 bases between them. The CDR3 DNA reads as TGTGCCAGCAGTTCCGGACAGCGCCTCTCCTACGAGCAGTACTTC. Protein sequence: CASSSGQRLSYEQYF.

The chain links TRBV28 to TRBJ2-2; D is possibly TRBD1 (6 bases). CDR1 is MDHEN, CDR2 SYDVKM, per germline. CDR3 length: 16 residues. V was trimmed by 4 bases and J by 8 bases, leaving 20 bases between them. CDR3 residues: CASSSTGPAGAGELFF. In DNA, the CDR3 is TGTGCCAGCAGTTCCACCGGACCGGCAGGGGCAGGGGAGCTGTTTTTT.

DNA for the CDR3: TGCGCCAGCAGCACTAACTTGGACAGAGATGGGAACGAGCAGTACTTC. Translation gives CASSTNLDRDGNEQYF. The chain combines TRBV5-1 with TRBJ2-7; TRBD1 is a possible D gene (6 bases). V was pared by 4 bases and J by 5 bases, with 22 bases between. The CDR3 runs 16 residues. From germline, CDR1 is SGHRS and CDR2 YFSETQ. The full variable domain, rest sourced from reference TRBV5-1 and TRBJ2-7, is KAGVTQTPRYLIKTRGQQVTLSCSPISGHRSVSWYQQTPGQGLQFLFEYFSETQRNKGNFPGRFSGRQFSNSRSEMNVSTLELGDSALYLCASSTNLDRDGNEQYFGPGTRLTVT.

The gene calls are TRBV4-3 and TRBJ2-3, with 7 nucleotides matching TRBD1. The J segment lost 5 bases and the V segment lost 0 bases, leaving 5 bases of the junction unmatched. The CDR3 spans 15 residues. The germline V gene has CDR1 LGHNA and CDR2 YSLEER. CDR3 loop: CASSQDRQGEDTQYF. CDR3 nucleotides: TGCGCCAGCAGCCAAGATAGGCAGGGGGAAGATACGCAGTATTTT.

V is TRBV29-1 and J is TRBJ2-4; 10 nucleotides match TRBD1. This CDR3 region has 14 residues. V gave up 3 bases and J gave up 6 bases; unmatched junction bases: 5. Germline CDR1 and CDR2: SQVTM and ANQGSEA. CDR3 in DNA: TGCAGCGTTGATGAGACAGGGGGCGCAAACATTCAGTACTTC. This translates into CSVDETGGANIQYF.

The rearrangement links TRBV13 to TRBJ1-4; TRBD1 agrees at 10 bases. The germline CDR1 and CDR2 sequences are PRHDT and FYEKMQ (reference sequence). The CDR3 is 16 amino acids. The ends lost 5 bases at V and 8 bases at J; junction bases unmatched: 11. The CDR3 reads CASSALSGQGEEKLFF. CDR3 in DNA: TGTGCCAGCAGCGCGCTAAGCGGACAGGGGGAAGAAAAACTGTTTTTT.

The chain joins TRBV6-6 to TRBJ1-1, with 9 bases aligning to TRBD1. Per the germline V gene, CDR1 is MNHNY and CDR2 is SVGAGI (reference sequence). This CDR3 region has 14 residues. The junction had 6 bases not matched to a gene; V was cut back by 5 bases and J by 5 bases. CDR3 DNA sequence: TGTGCCAGCAGTGGACAGGGGTGGGGGACTGAAGCTTTCTTT. Its translation: CASSGQGWGTEAFF.

The genes are TRBV6-4 and TRBJ2-3; D not certain. Trimming removed 2 bases from V and 2 bases from J, with 8 bases in between. Per the germline V gene, CDR1 is MRHNA and CDR2 is SNTAGT. CDR3 size: 14 residues. The CDR3 is CASSDTGPTDTQYF. CDR3 nucleotide sequence: TGTGCCAGCAGTGACACCGGTCCCACAGATACGCAGTATTTT.

The sample holds one count of this clone. The chain links TRBV7-9 to TRBJ2-7; maybe TRBD2 (6 bases). There are 16 residues in the CDR3. The V gene lost 1 base and the J gene lost 3 bases, with 16 bases spanning the gap. Germline CDR1 and CDR2: SEHNR and FQNEAQ (reference sequence). The CDR3 region is CASSLVGGGNLYEQYF. The CDR3 bases are TGTGCCAGCAGCTTAGTGGGGGGTGGAAACCTCTACGAGCAGTACTTC.

DNA of the CDR3: TGTGCCGGGGGGACAGGCCGGGGGACTGAAGCTTTCTTT. Protein product: CAGGTGRGTEAFF. The chain has TRBV2 and TRBJ1-1, with TRBD1 matching over 8 bases. The germline V gene has CDR1 SNHLY and CDR2 FYNNEI. The CDR3 has 13 residues. The ends lost 11 bases at V and 5 bases at J; junction bases unmatched: 10.

This clone turned up a few times. The rearrangement links TRBV27 to TRBJ2-7, with TRBD2 identical over 10 bases. This CDR3 has 14 residues. The J segment lost 5 bases and the V segment lost 5 bases, leaving 6 bases of the junction unmatched. CDR1 is MNHEY, CDR2 SMNVEV, per germline (reference sequence). The CDR3 is CASSPSGSGDEQYF. DNA for the CDR3: TGTGCCAGCAGTCCTAGCGGGAGTGGCGACGAGCAGTACTTC.